The 10 T cell receptor beta chains below all came from one sample that was sequenced in a study of T cells after yellow fever vaccination (dated by TCRdb to the late 2010s). Receptors were amplified or captured by 5' RACE. These reads were obtained on an Illumina NovaSeq 6000. TCRdb trimmed the raw reads at Q25, called clones with MiXCR and kept productive beta chains. Rows are combined by CDR3 protein, so each entry shows the most common genes and DNA. This sample is represented by 150,000 to 200,000 distinct CDR3 sequences; approximately 11% of them were singletons. The ten largest clonotypes hold just over 35% of the sample. The meaning of the sample's treatment or condition label: live attenuated yellow fever vaccine strain. Material: CD8+ T cells sorted from PBMCs, obtained 15 days after the yellow fever booster vaccination. Receptors originate from a man in his late teens or twenties who received the YFV17D yellow fever vaccine.

This clonotype was recorded many times. The genes are TRBV27 and TRBJ2-5, with D perhaps given as TRBD1 or TRBD2 (5 bases each). The CDR3 totals 16 residues. The V and J ends lost 2 bases and 4 bases respectively, with 17 bases between them. Germline V gene lookup returns CDR1 MNHEY and CDR2 SMNVEV (reference sequence). Here the CDR3 reads CASSLIGTTSGETQYF. CDR3 nucleotide sequence: TGTGCCAGCAGTTTAATCGGGACCACAAGCGGAGAGACCCAGTACTTC.

The chain couples TRBV6-2 or TRBV6-3 to TRBJ2-5; 15 nucleotides align to TRBD2. Trimming at V came to 4 bases and at J to 4 bases, leaving 1 base not matched to a gene. This CDR3 is built from 15 residues. CDR1 is MNHEY, CDR2 SVGEGT, per germline. The CDR3 protein is CASSWTSGGAETQYF. The DNA of the CDR3 is TGTGCCAGCAGTTGGACTAGCGGGGGGGCAGAGACCCAGTACTTC.

This clonotype has only a few counts. This rearrangement joins TRBV18 to TRBJ2-3; a possible D gene is TRBD2 (6 bases). This CDR3 has 17 residues. CDR1 and CDR2 from the germline V gene are KGHSH and LQKENI. V gave up 5 bases and J gave up 0 bases, with 18 bases separating them. The CDR3 nucleotides are TGTGCCAGCTCAGGCCTTTCTAGCGCAGCTAGCACAGATACGCAGTATTTT. This gives the protein CASSGLSSAASTDTQYF.

In its sample, this clonotype was seen a few times. This rearrangement joins TRBV20-1 to TRBJ1-3; D is unresolved. The CDR3 runs to 9 residues. Germline loops: CDR1 DFQATT, CDR2 SNEGSKA (reference sequence). V was pared by 4 bases and J by 8 bases, with 3 bases between. The CDR3 spells CSATDTIYF. In nucleotides, the CDR3 is TGCAGTGCTACGGACACCATATATTTT.

This clonotype was observed at least ten times. This sequence joins TRBV7-2 and TRBJ2-7; 9 nucleotides match TRBD2. This CDR3 contains 15 residues. The germline CDR1 and CDR2 sequences are SGHTA and FQGNSA. V was pared by 1 base and J by 6 bases, with 7 bases of the junction left unmatched. The CDR3 reads CASSLVTAGGGEQYF. CDR3 coding DNA: TGTGCCAGCAGCTTAGTGACAGCGGGGGGAGGCGAGCAGTACTTC.

This clonotype was seen repeatedly, ten times or more. This chain connects TRBV6-5 to TRBJ2-3, with TRBD2 as a possible D gene (5 bases). The CDR3 length is 17 residues. V was shortened by 2 bases and J by 1 base, with 16 bases between the two germline ends. The V gene's germline CDR1 is MNHEY and CDR2 SVGAGI. In DNA, the CDR3 is TGTGCCAGCAGTTACGGCGGGCAGCACCCCGGCACAGATACGCAGTATTTT. This encodes CASSYGGQHPGTDTQYF.

This chain connects TRBV5-4 to TRBJ2-2, with 10 nucleotides matching TRBD2. The CDR3 runs 16 residues. Trimming removed 4 bases from V and 3 bases from J; junction bases left unmatched: 6. CDR1 SGHNT and CDR2 YYREEE come from the germline V gene (reference sequence). The CDR3 DNA is TGTGCCAGCAGCCCAGCGGGGGGGTCCGACACCGGGGAGCTGTTTTTT. It is translated as CASSPAGGSDTGELFF.

This clonotype was seen only a few times. This chain links TRBV5-1 with TRBJ2-7; D remains ambiguous. CDR3 length equals 12 residues. Trimming took 0 bases from V and 5 from J, leaving 6 bases between them. Germline-derived CDR1 and CDR2 are SGHRS and YFSETQ. The CDR3 DNA follows: TGCGCCAGCAGCTTGGCCGGAAACGAGCAGTACGTC. Translation: CASSLAGNEQYV.

In this sample, this clonotype turned up a few times. The gene calls are TRBV12-3 or TRBV12-4 and TRBJ2-7; the D gene is possibly TRBD2 (6 bases). The CDR3 extends over 14 amino acids. Trimming shortened V by 6 bases and J by 5 bases, and 17 bases separated the two germline ends. In nucleotides, the CDR3 is TGTGCCAGCAGCCCTGCCGGGGGTCAGAACGAGCAGTACGTC. Its translation is CASSPAGGQNEQYV.

The chain has TRBV15 and TRBJ2-3; D remains unclear. Germline-derived CDR1 and CDR2 are LNHNV and YYDKDF (reference sequence). CDR3 length equals 16 residues. Trimming stripped 1 base from V and 2 bases from J, with 13 bases between. This CDR3 is CATSRAAVQLTDTQYF. The CDR3 nucleotides read TGTGCCACCAGCAGAGCGGCGGTACAGCTCACAGATACGCAGTATTTT.